This paragraph covers one T cell receptor beta chain sequence. Its binding antigen is unknown. An end of the junction does not agree with germline; a read error may underlie this. The sample originates from a study of tumor-infiltrating lymphocytes in primary liver carcinoma (dated by TCRdb to about 2017). In terms of the full investigation: The five patients, three men and two women aged 30 to 69 years, had hepatocellular carcinoma (four) or combined HCC and intrahepatic cholangiocarcinoma (one). Samples yielded roughly 3.65 to 7.13 million productive TCRbeta reads; read depth did not differ significantly between tissue types. Reproducibility between technical replicate repertoires was high, with correlation coefficients above 0.95 and mean shared-clone rates roughly 0.91. The tumors of the five patients were staged as T1-T3 N0M0, with maximum diameters ranging from 4.2 to 10 cm. The roughly 25 tumor region samples were profiled with Agilent mRNA microarrays so that TCRbeta repertoire diversity could be related to the local molecular phenotype. For each liver tumor, the study sampled five regions along with adjacent normal tissue and blood, and applied TCRbeta repertoire sequencing, expression microarrays and whole-exome sequencing. TCRbeta repertoire sequencing covered 35 specimens from 5 patients: some 25 tumor regions, 5 adjacent noncancerous liver tissues and 5 peripheral blood samples.

Without any cell sorting, total RNA and DNA were co-extracted from approximately 22-30 mg of bulk tissue using the AllPrep DNA/RNA mini kit. Between late 2015 and early 2016, about five patients in China with histopathologically diagnosed primary liver carcinoma had their tumors surgically resected. Patients had chronic HBV infection and were treatment-naive at sampling. Each tumor was sampled at five spatially separated regions: the tumor centre plus the superior, inferior, left-lateral and right-lateral poles. According to histology, viable tumor cells made up more than 80% of every tumor sample. Pieces of fresh tumor and adjacent tissue were cut in half, with one half kept in RNAlater at -80 degrees C and the other half sent for histology. From its cysteine to its phenylalanine, the CDR3 spans 14 amino acids. Only the CDR3 region is kept as DNA, spanning 42 bases read in frame from base 1. Reading the germline V gene gives CDR1 SQVTM and CDR2 ANQGSEA.

The research as a whole found: Since the samples were bulk and unsorted, there was no way to compare CD4+ and CD8+ T cell repertoires. Pairs of tumor regions showed greater repertoire overlap (mean 36%) than tumor-adjacent pairs (roughly 17%) or tumor-blood pairs (about 14%), which is consistent with antigen-driven expansion. Only about 7.5-25% of top clones were found in all five regions of a tumor, suggesting spatial heterogeneity of tumor-infiltrating T cells. The study included only four or five patients, and the authors note findings should be validated in a larger study. Only the TCR beta chain was sequenced, which likely underestimates true repertoire diversity because unpaired alpha chains were not captured. The top 250 clones made up a significantly larger repertoire fraction in tumors than in blood (p = 0.039).

Using a constant-region primer and ProtoScript II reverse transcriptase, TCRbeta-specific cDNA was reverse-transcribed from 400 to 550 ng total RNA. TCRbeta libraries were built with three nested multiplex PCR rounds, a slightly modified ARM-PCR procedure. Each of the first two PCR rounds ran for about 11 cycles using multiplex TRBV1-TRBV30 forward primers together with a Cbeta reverse primer. Sample barcodes and Illumina adapters were added in a final 25-cycle PCR with Deep VentR polymerase. Before sequencing, amplicons of 200-500 bp were gel-purified using a QIAquick gel extraction kit. The TCRbeta amplicons were sequenced with 250-bp paired-end reads on an Illumina HiSeq 2500. Per the source publication's procedure: Trimmomatic v0.33 was used to quality-trim the reads, and FLASH v1.2.11 was used to merge paired reads so that full CDR3 sequences could be recovered. V, D and J germline segments were assigned to the rearranged TCRbeta sequences by MiGEC v1.2.1b. Clonotype statistics, along with Shannon-Wiener diversity indices, were calculated using VDJtools v1.0.0. To reduce sampling bias, subsequent analyses other than the diversity analysis used only the 250 most abundant clonotypes in each sample. The raw public reads went through TCRdb reprocessing: fastp at Q25, MiXCR clone calling, in-frame beta chains kept. A single entry per CDR3 protein holds the most common genes and DNA from its merged rows. For this entry, the V and J calls and clone size follow TCRdb and not the study's own pipeline. The sample profile shows 100,000 to 120,000 distinct CDR3 sequences; approximately 82% of them were found once. The ten biggest clones cover 15% to 25% of the sample.

This sequence was found in a man aged 40-50 years with primary liver carcinoma and hepatitis B virus infection. The sequenced material came from liver tumor tissue from sampling region 3. In the paper's terms, the cell subset or site label means: tumor region T3, left-lateral pole. The chain links TRBV29-1 with TRBJ2-7; a tentative D call is TRBD2 (5 bases match). The nucleotide sequence is TGTAGCGTTAGACCGGGAATAGGTGTCAACGAGCAGTACTTC. This gives the protein CSVRPGIGVNEQYF.